The 3 T cell receptor beta chains below were found in one sample sequenced in a study of CD8 T cells in Susac syndrome. Random hexamers were used to reverse transcribe the RNA input (roughly 0.5 to 1 ug). TCRdb reanalysed the immunoSEQ multiplex PCR reads using MiXCR and keeps one entry per CDR3 protein. The sample gives roughly 150,000 distinct CDR3 sequences, 85% to 95% of which show up once; over 0.15% is in the top ten. The specimen sequenced was CD8+ T cells from PBMCs. These receptors were taken from a human donor with Susac syndrome.

The chain has TRBV7-9 and TRBJ1-5, with D possibly matching TRBD1 (6 bases). CDR3 length: 14 amino acids. Trimming shortened V by 3 bases and J by 4 bases, and 10 bases separated the two germline ends. Germline V CDR1 and CDR2: SEHNR, FQNEAQ (reference sequence). CDR3 nucleotide sequence: TGTGCCAGCAGCTTTGCCGGACAGAATCAGCCCCAGCATTTT. Translation: CASSFAGQNQPQHF.

The chain has TRBV11-2 and TRBJ2-7; TRBD2 might be the D (6 bases). The CDR3 spans 15 residues. Germline loops: CDR1 SGHAT, CDR2 FQNNGV. V was pared by 1 base and J by 1 base, with 11 bases between. This chain's CDR3 is CASSLAAGPSYEQYF. DNA of the CDR3: TGTGCCAGCAGCTTAGCGGCGGGGCCTTCCTACGAGCAGTACTTC.

The chain has TRBV11-3 and TRBJ2-7; TRBD1 aligns across 8 bases. Looked up from germline, CDR1 is SGHNT and CDR2 is YENEEA. Trimming cost V 3 bases and J 5 bases; bases outside gene matches: 9. CDR3 length: 15 amino acids. DNA of the CDR3: TGTGCCAGCAGCTTCCGGACAGGGAGCATGGACGAGCAGTACTTC. This codes for CASSFRTGSMDEQYF. The complete variable domain, with remaining parts taken from reference TRBV11-3 and TRBJ2-7, reads EAGVVQSPRYKIIEKKQPVAFWCNPISGHNTLYWYLQNLGQGPELLIRYENEEAVDDSQLPKDRFSAERLKGVDSTLKIQPAELGDSAVYLCASSFRTGSMDEQYFGPGTRLTVT.